This T cell receptor beta chain derives from a study of CD8 T cells in ankylosing spondylitis (dated by TCRdb to between 2016 and 2019). At the level of the whole study: T cell receptor beta repertoires were profiled in healthy donors and ankylosing spondylitis patients so that disease-linked TCR variants could be found. The whole study cohort included roughly 110 healthy donors and roughly 24 ankylosing spondylitis patients. Peripheral blood was sampled, and synovial fluid was also collected from ankylosing spondylitis patients. Study-wide conclusions, independent of this receptor: Significant enrichment of the disease-linked clones was reported in matched synovial fluid samples from ankylosing spondylitis patients. Blood from ankylosing spondylitis patients appeared to be characterized by a TCR beta motif made up of eight highly homologous amino acid variants. In peripheral blood, the disease-linked clones were found at relatively low frequencies and had a CD8+ phenotype. Some of the motif variants had been reported before in the synovial fluid and blood of reactive arthritis patients, a finding that suggests common disease-initiation mechanisms.

This clonotype appeared many times. The antigen it binds to is not known. No base quality information exists; no much larger clone differs at one position. Sequenced using an Illumina HiSeq 2500. TCR beta libraries were prepared by quantitative 5'-RACE with molecular barcodes. On the authors' methods: A new computational method, built on a probabilistic model of VDJ rearrangement, was used to identify disease-linked TCR variants. Clones were called with MiXCR by TCRdb after fastp trimmed the public reads at Q25, and only in-frame beta chains were retained. Records with the same CDR3 protein are collapsed into one entry carrying the most frequent genes and DNA. The V and J calls here are based on TCRdb, not the publication. The sample includes approximately 150,000 distinct CDR3 sequences, with under 35% observed a single time. The ten most abundant clones make up 6% of the sample. Measured from the cysteine to the phenylalanine, the CDR3 is 17 residues long. Left in the record is the CDR3 DNA by itself, 51 bases read in frame from the first base. V is pared back by 1 base and J by 3 bases, with 15 bases lying between the germline termini.

Synovial fluid samples were paired with blood samples taken from the same ankylosing spondylitis patients. The receptor was derived from a male donor with ankylosing spondylitis. This chain joins TRBV12-3 or TRBV12-4 to TRBJ1-4; perhaps TRBD1 is the D gene, with 6 bases matching. Sequencing was carried out using synovial fluid, either unsorted or a sorted T cell fraction (not recorded which). Here the CDR3 is given as CASSLVLGKGANEKLFF. The DNA is TGTGCCAGCAGTTTAGTGCTGGGGAAGGGGGCTAATGAAAAACTGTTTTTT.